These 22 T cell receptor beta chains share one sample of origin, sequenced in a study of blood T cell dynamics during melanoma immunotherapy. Noted time point: week 3, after first cycle of checkpoint inhibitor. Method: immunoSEQ multiplex PCR; TCRdb's copy keeps in-frame clones and lacks some. The sample has about 10,000 clones; roughly 90% are singletons. The specimen was blood, collected from a patient treated with checkpoint blockade. The receptors come from a human donor with melanoma.

This chain connects TRBV6-1 to TRBJ2-5, with 8 positions matching TRBD1. The V segment lost 4 bases and the J segment 4 bases; nucleotides outside the gene matches: 5. CDR3 length equals 14 residues. Per the germline V gene, CDR1 is MNHNS and CDR2 is SASEGT. DNA for the CDR3: TGTGCCAGCAGTGTTGACAGGGGAGGAGAGACCCAGTACTTC. Translated, it gives CASSVDRGGETQYF.

A note on this clone: A junction end diverges from the germline sequence, so it may reflect a read error. The chain joins TRBV2 to TRBJ1-6; 7 nucleotides match TRBD1. The CDR3 spans 15 residues. Per the germline V gene, CDR1 is SNHLY and CDR2 is FYNNEI. The CDR3 loop reads CASTEQGSGNSPLHF. DNA for the CDR3: TGTGCCAGCACTGAACAGGGGTCGGGGAATTCACCCCTCCACTTT.

The J gene is TRBJ2-2, the V gene TRBV9, with 8 bases matching TRBD1. With V trimmed by 2 bases and J by 4 bases, 1 base remained unmatched. The CDR3 consists of 14 residues. CDR1 is SGDLS and CDR2 is YYNGEE in the germline V gene. CDR3 sequence: CASSVQGATGELFF. In nucleotides, the CDR3 is TGTGCCAGCAGCGTGCAGGGGGCCACCGGGGAGCTGTTTTTT.

This rearrangement joins TRBV6-6 to TRBJ1-5, with D unclear. The germline gives CDR1 MNHNY, CDR2 SVGAGI (reference sequence). V was pared by 4 bases and J by 3 bases, with 10 bases between. The CDR3 sequence is 14 residues long. The CDR3 DNA reads TGTGCCAGCAGTTCTTTAAATGACAATCAGCCCCAGCATTTT. Residues: CASSSLNDNQPQHF.

As DNA, the CDR3 is TGTGCCAGCAGCCCTTCTACAGGGAACTACACCTTC. Its translation: CASSPSTGNYTF. The rearrangement joins TRBV6-6 to TRBJ1-2; D possibly corresponds to TRBD1 (6 bases). The CDR3 has 12 residues. From germline, CDR1 is MNHNY and CDR2 SVGAGI (reference sequence). V was shortened by 6 bases and J by 10 bases, with 15 bases between the two germline ends.

This sequence joins TRBV30 and TRBJ1-4; a weak D match, TRBD1 (6 bases). The V end was cut by 8 bases, the J end by 7 bases, with 20 bases between. The germline V gene encodes CDR1 GTSNPN and CDR2 SVGIG (reference sequence). The CDR3 extends over 14 amino acids. CDR3 loop: CAGRKAGVIEKLFF. In DNA, the CDR3 is TGTGCCGGAAGAAAGGCAGGGGTTATTGAAAAACTGTTTTTT. The full variable domain, with the rest looked up from reference TRBV30 and TRBJ1-4, is SQTIHQWPATLVQPVGSPLSLECTVEGTSNPNLYWYRQAAGRGLQLLFYSVGIGQISSEVPQNLSASRPQDRQFILSSKKLLLSDSGFYLCAGRKAGVIEKLFFGSGTQLSVL.

The rearrangement joins TRBV2 to TRBJ2-6; D is perhaps TRBD1 (5 bases). The CDR3 runs to 15 residues. The V end lost 1 base, the J end lost 4 bases, and 8 bases lay between the germline ends. The V gene's germline CDR1 is SNHLY and CDR2 FYNNEI. CDR3 sequence reads: CASSEEGAGANVLTF. CDR3 nucleotide sequence: TGTGCCAGCAGTGAAGAAGGGGCCGGGGCCAACGTCCTGACTTTC. The entire variable domain, with the rest obtained from reference TRBV2 and TRBJ2-6, is as follows: EPEVTQTPSHQVTQMGQEVILRCVPISNHLYFYWYRQILGQKVEFLVSFYNNEISEKSEIFDDQFSVERPDGSNFTLKIRSTKLEDSAMYFCASSEEGAGANVLTFGAGSRLTVL.

The gene calls are TRBV4-3 and TRBJ1-6; 8 bases map to TRBD1. V gave up 4 bases and J gave up 9 bases; unmatched junction bases: 8. Germline V gives CDR1 LGHNA, CDR2 YSLEER. CDR3 length: 15 amino acids. CDR3 in amino acids: CASSPVGQGASPLHF. CDR3 in DNA: TGCGCCAGCAGCCCCGTCGGCCAGGGGGCTTCACCCCTCCACTTT.

The chain has TRBV6-6 and TRBJ1-1, with unresolved D. This CDR3 has 12 amino acids. Looked up from germline, CDR1 is MNHNY and CDR2 is SVGAGI (reference sequence). Trimming shortened V by 4 bases and J by 4 bases, and 7 bases separated the two germline ends. CDR3 coding DNA: TGTGCCAGCAGTTTCCACAGCACTGAAGCTTTCTTT. This codes for CASSFHSTEAFF.

The chain has TRBV6-1 and TRBJ1-5; 8 nucleotides line up with TRBD1. V lost 4 bases to trimming and J lost 1 base; unmatched junction nucleotides: 6. CDR1 and CDR2 (germline): MNHNS, SASEGT. CDR3 length: 16 amino acids. CDR3 coding DNA: TGTGCCAGCAGTGGGGGAAACAGGGGGAGCAATCAGCCCCAGCATTTT. It yields the protein CASSGGNRGSNQPQHF.

CDR3 amino acids: CASKQSYEQYF. The CDR3, as DNA: TGTGCCAGCAAACAGAGCTACGAGCAGTACTTC. This chain joins TRBV5-8 and TRBJ2-7, with D unresolved. This CDR3 is built from 11 residues. The germline V and J ends were trimmed by 6 bases and 3 bases, with 7 bases remaining between them. The germline gives CDR1 SGHTS, CDR2 YDEGEE.

The J gene is TRBJ2-3, the V gene TRBV7-9; 7 bases map to TRBD1. The CDR3 sequence is 15 residues long. From germline, CDR1 is SEHNR and CDR2 FQNEAQ (reference sequence). Trimming at V came to 3 bases and at J to 0 bases, leaving 3 bases not matched to a gene. As DNA, the CDR3 is TGTGCCAGCAGCTTGACAGGGTCTAGCACAGATACGCAGTATTTT. Translation: CASSLTGSSTDTQYF. The variable domain in full, completed from reference TRBV7-9 and TRBJ2-3, reads DTGVSQNPRHKITKRGQNVTFRCDPISEHNRLYWYRQTLGQGPEFLTYFQNEAQLEKSRLLSDRFSAERPKGSFSTLEIQRTEQGDSAMYLCASSLTGSSTDTQYFGPGTRLTVL.

The chain combines TRBV27 with TRBJ1-6; 8 bases fit TRBD1. The V segment lost 6 bases and the J segment 10 bases; nucleotides outside the gene matches: 14. The CDR3 covers 16 residues. CDR1 and CDR2 (germline): MNHEY, SMNVEV (reference sequence). CDR3 region: CASSSGGSGVGSPLHF. The CDR3 nucleotides read TGTGCCAGCAGCTCAGGGGGCAGCGGCGTGGGATCACCCCTCCACTTT.

The rearrangement joins TRBV6-5 to TRBJ1-1, with D tentatively TRBD1 (6 bases). Germline loops: CDR1 MNHEY, CDR2 SVGAGI. V lost 3 bases and J lost 4, with 12 bases in between. This CDR3 is built from 14 residues. CDR3 DNA sequence: TGTGCCAGCAGTTATTACAGGGCTCGCACTGAAGCTTTCTTT. Protein product: CASSYYRARTEAFF.

This clone was observed a handful of times. V and J are TRBV19 and TRBJ1-1, with D unclear. Trimming left V 0 bases short and J 5 bases short, with 10 bases between. The CDR3 spans 14 residues. Germline CDR1 and CDR2: LNHDA and SQIVND (reference sequence). CDR3 sequence: CASSIDRGVTEAFF. For the CDR3, the DNA is TGTGCCAGTAGTATAGATCGCGGGGTTACTGAAGCTTTCTTT.

This clone was counted only a few times. The CDR3 DNA follows: TGTGCCAGCACTGGGCTGGATGGCTACACCTTC. Amino acid sequence: CASTGLDGYTF. The chain links TRBV6-1 to TRBJ1-2; D is unclear. Germline assignment: CDR1 MNHNS and CDR2 SASEGT. The CDR3 extends over 11 amino acids. V lost 7 bases and J lost 6, with 9 bases in between.

As DNA, the CDR3 is TGCGCCAGCAGCTTGGCCGGGAGGGCAGACGAGCAGTACTTC. It translates to CASSLAGRADEQYF. The chain has TRBV5-1 and TRBJ2-7, with TRBD2 identical over 8 bases. Germline lookup yields CDR1 SGHRS and CDR2 YFSETQ. The CDR3 is 14 residues long. The trim removed 0 bases at V and 5 bases at J, leaving 4 bases unmatched.

The J gene is TRBJ2-7, the V gene TRBV6-6, with no clear D. This CDR3 region has 15 residues. The ends were cut back, 0 bases at V and 2 bases at J, with 11 bases in the middle. The germline V gene encodes CDR1 MNHNY and CDR2 SVGAGI (reference sequence). In nucleotides, the CDR3 is TGTGCCAGCAGTTACTCTCCCAGGAATCCCTACGAGCAGTACTTC. It yields the protein CASSYSPRNPYEQYF.

The rearrangement links TRBV6-1 to TRBJ2-7; unclear D gene. CDR1 is MNHNS and CDR2 is SASEGT in the germline V gene. V shed 3 bases and J shed 4 bases, with 16 bases lying between them. The length of the CDR3 is 15 residues. As DNA, the CDR3 is TGTGCCAGCAGTGAGTACCTCAATAATCCATACGAGCAGTACTTC. This codes for CASSEYLNNPYEQYF.

The chain uses TRBV6-4 and TRBJ2-5; 10 bases align to TRBD1. The germline V gene encodes CDR1 MRHNA and CDR2 SNTAGT. V dropped 11 bases and J dropped 3; count of bases not matched to a gene: 6. There are 13 residues in the CDR3. The CDR3 nucleotides read TGTGCCCTCACCGGGACAGGGGAAGAGACCCAGTACTTC. As protein: CALTGTGEETQYF.

This clone showed up just a few times. The gene calls are TRBV11-2 and TRBJ2-7, with D maybe TRBD2 (6 bases). Looked up from germline, CDR1 is SGHAT and CDR2 is FQNNGV. Trimming left V 0 bases short and J 6 bases short, with 12 bases between. This CDR3 has 14 amino acids. Here the CDR3 reads CASSLESGVGEQYF. CDR3 coding DNA: TGTGCCAGCAGCTTAGAATCGGGGGTGGGCGAGCAGTACTTC.

This clone was detected once. The V and J genes are TRBV5-1 and TRBJ2-1; D possibly corresponds to TRBD2 (6 bases). The germline V gene encodes CDR1 SGHRS and CDR2 YFSETQ. V was cut by 1 base and J by 8 bases, with 19 bases left in between. The CDR3 covers 16 residues. This CDR3 is CASSLSGDSAGDEQFF. CDR3 DNA: TGCGCCAGCAGCTTGTCGGGGGACTCCGCCGGCGATGAGCAGTTCTTC.